Listed below are T cell receptor beta chains from one sample, sequenced in a study of cytomegalovirus exposure and HLA in healthy donors. TCRdb's table, derived via immunoSEQ multiplex PCR, lists solely in-frame clones and lacks some. The sample yields about 120,000 clones, approximately 68% seen once. Sequencing input: PBMCs. These receptors were taken from a man aged 30 to 45 in good health and CMV-seropositive. Each CDR3 is given with its conserved first and last residue. Fields, in order: V gene, D gene, J gene, clone size, CDR3 length, CDR3 DNA, CDR3 protein. D genes are given only for firm matches. Some rows mark clone size as missing; the rest say once, few, many or name a class of expanded clone.

V gene: TRBV5-6; D gene: TRBD1; J gene: TRBJ1-4; clone size: NA; CDR3 length: 15; CDR3 DNA: TGTGCCAGCAGCACACGACAGGGGGCAAGGGAAAAACTGTTTTTT; CDR3 protein: CASSTRQGAREKLFF
V gene: TRBV9; D gene: TRBD2; J gene: TRBJ2-3; clone size: NA; CDR3 length: 17; CDR3 DNA: TGTGCCAGCAGCCCCCGTAAGGGGCTAGCGGGCACAGATACGCAGTATTTT; CDR3 protein: CASSPRKGLAGTDTQYF
V gene: TRBV7-8; D gene: TRBD2; J gene: TRBJ2-1; clone size: NA; CDR3 length: 16; CDR3 DNA: TGTGCCAGCAGCGTTAGCGGGAGGGTCTCCTACAATGAGCAGTTCTTC; CDR3 protein: CASSVSGRVSYNEQFF
V gene: TRBV5-1; D gene: NA; J gene: TRBJ1-3; clone size: NA; CDR3 length: 15; CDR3 DNA: TGCGCCAGCAGCGACACCAGTAGCTCTGGAAACACCATATATTTT; CDR3 protein: CASSDTSSSGNTIYF
V gene: TRBV10-3; D gene: NA; J gene: TRBJ2-3; clone size: NA; CDR3 length: 16; CDR3 DNA: TGTGCCATCAGTGATATCCCCGGCGGGACCACAGATACGCAGTATTTT; CDR3 protein: CAISDIPGGTTDTQYF
V gene: TRBV7-3; D gene: TRBD2; J gene: TRBJ2-1; clone size: few; CDR3 length: 15; CDR3 DNA: TGTGCCAGCAGCTTAGTAGCGGGATCCTACAATGAGCAGTTCTTC; CDR3 protein: CASSLVAGSYNEQFF
V gene: TRBV7-8; D gene: NA; J gene: TRBJ2-1; clone size: few; CDR3 length: 18; CDR3 DNA: TGTGCCAGCAGCTTAGCTCGGTTAGATGGGCTTGTCTACAATGAGCAGTTCTTC; CDR3 protein: CASSLARLDGLVYNEQFF
V gene: TRBV6-5; D gene: NA; J gene: TRBJ2-7; clone size: NA; CDR3 length: 13; CDR3 DNA: TGTGCCAGCAGGCAGGGCTTCTCCTACGAGCAGTACTTC; CDR3 protein: CASRQGFSYEQYF
V gene: TRBV5-6; D gene: NA; J gene: TRBJ1-5; clone size: few; CDR3 length: 17; CDR3 DNA: TGTGCCAGCAGCTTGAGTAGGAAGGGGGAAGGCAATCAGCCCCAGCATTTT; CDR3 protein: CASSLSRKGEGNQPQHF
V gene: TRBV6-6; D gene: NA; J gene: TRBJ1-5; clone size: NA; CDR3 length: 14; CDR3 DNA: TGTGCCAGCAGTTCGCCAGGTAGCAATCAGCCCCAGCATTTT; CDR3 protein: CASSSPGSNQPQHF
V gene: TRBV11-3; D gene: TRBD1; J gene: TRBJ2-7; clone size: NA; CDR3 length: 14; CDR3 DNA: TGTGCCAGCAGCTCCACGGGACAGCCCTACGAGCAGTACTTC; CDR3 protein: CASSSTGQPYEQYF
V gene: TRBV28; D gene: NA; J gene: TRBJ2-1; clone size: few; CDR3 length: 12; CDR3 DNA: TGTGCCAGCAGCTTATTGTTCGGTGAGCAGTTCTTC; CDR3 protein: CASSLLFGEQFF
V gene: TRBV4-3; D gene: NA; J gene: TRBJ2-1; clone size: few; CDR3 length: 15; CDR3 DNA: TGCGCCAGCAGCCAAATCCCCAGTCCCCACAATGAGCAGTTCTTC; CDR3 protein: CASSQIPSPHNEQFF
V gene: TRBV25-1; D gene: TRBD2; J gene: TRBJ2-5; clone size: NA; CDR3 length: 14; CDR3 DNA: TGTGCCAGCTCAGCGGGAGGCCTGGGGGAGACCCAGTACTTC; CDR3 protein: CASSAGGLGETQYF
V gene: TRBV4-3; D gene: TRBD1; J gene: TRBJ2-5; clone size: NA; CDR3 length: 16; CDR3 DNA: TGCGCCAGCAGCCAAGTAACCGGGACAGGAAGAAAGACCCAGTACTTC; CDR3 protein: CASSQVTGTGRKTQYF
V gene: TRBV11-1; D gene: NA; J gene: TRBJ2-2; clone size: few; CDR3 length: 12; CDR3 DNA: TGTGCCAGCAGCCTCCCGACCGGGGAGCTGTTTTTT; CDR3 protein: CASSLPTGELFF
V gene: TRBV14; D gene: TRBD2; J gene: TRBJ2-4; clone size: NA; CDR3 length: 20; CDR3 DNA: TGTGCCAGCAGCCAAGATAGGGCACCTAGCGGGGCCCTAGCCAAAAACATTCAGTACTTC; CDR3 protein: CASSQDRAPSGALAKNIQYF
V gene: TRBV27; D gene: TRBD1; J gene: TRBJ1-2; clone size: few; CDR3 length: 16; CDR3 DNA: TGTGCCAGCTATAAAGTCGGGACAGGGCGTTACTATGGCTACACCTTC; CDR3 protein: CASYKVGTGRYYGYTF
V gene: TRBV2; D gene: NA; J gene: TRBJ1-4; clone size: few; CDR3 length: 14; CDR3 DNA: TGTGCCAGCAATTCACAGGGTGGGGATGAAAAACTGTTTTTT; CDR3 protein: CASNSQGGDEKLFF
V gene: TRBV6-1; D gene: NA; J gene: TRBJ2-3; clone size: NA; CDR3 length: 16; CDR3 DNA: TGTGCCAGCAGTGAAAGCAGACAAGCGGGCACAGATACGCAGTATTTT; CDR3 protein: CASSESRQAGTDTQYF
V gene: TRBV11-2; D gene: NA; J gene: TRBJ2-5; clone size: NA; CDR3 length: 14; CDR3 DNA: TGTGCCAGCAGCTTATCAGTTCACCAAGAGACCCAGTACTTC; CDR3 protein: CASSLSVHQETQYF
V gene: TRBV10-2; D gene: TRBD1; J gene: TRBJ1-5; clone size: NA; CDR3 length: 16; CDR3 DNA: TGCGCCAGCAGTGAATGGACAGGGGCCTCCAATCAGCCCCAGCATTTT; CDR3 protein: CASSEWTGASNQPQHF
V gene: TRBV9; D gene: NA; J gene: TRBJ1-2; clone size: NA; CDR3 length: 15; CDR3 DNA: TGTGCCAGCAGCGCCCTGACAGACCGGCATATGGGCTACACCTTC; CDR3 protein: CASSALTDRHMGYTF
V gene: TRBV11-2; D gene: NA; J gene: TRBJ2-7; clone size: once; CDR3 length: 15; CDR3 DNA: TGTGCCAGCAGCTTACGCCAGGGGGGTTTTTACGAGCAGTACTTC; CDR3 protein: CASSLRQGGFYEQYF
V gene: TRBV19; D gene: NA; J gene: TRBJ2-2; clone size: NA; CDR3 length: 17; CDR3 DNA: TGTGCCAGTAGACGTCAAACCGGGACACTTAACACCGGGGAGCTGTTTTTT; CDR3 protein: CASRRQTGTLNTGELFF
V gene: TRBV11-1; D gene: TRBD1; J gene: TRBJ2-1; clone size: once; CDR3 length: 16; CDR3 DNA: TGTGCCAGCAGCTTTGACAGGGGTATGTACTACAATGAGCAGTTCTTC; CDR3 protein: CASSFDRGMYYNEQFF
V gene: TRBV5-6; D gene: NA; J gene: TRBJ1-1; clone size: few; CDR3 length: 13; CDR3 DNA: TGTGCCAGCAGCTACATATCCAACACTGAAGCTTTCTTT; CDR3 protein: CASSYISNTEAFF
V gene: TRBV5-8; D gene: NA; J gene: TRBJ2-1; clone size: NA; CDR3 length: 13; CDR3 DNA: TGTGCCAGCAGGCTCGGTTCCTACAATGAGCAGTTCTTC; CDR3 protein: CASRLGSYNEQFF
V gene: TRBV9; D gene: NA; J gene: TRBJ2-5; clone size: once; CDR3 length: 15; CDR3 DNA: TGTGCCAGCAGCCGTATCGAGAGGGCCGGGGAGACCCAGTACTTC; CDR3 protein: CASSRIERAGETQYF
V gene: TRBV7-3; D gene: NA; J gene: TRBJ2-1; clone size: NA; CDR3 length: 14; CDR3 DNA: TGTGCCAGCAGCCCCCAAATGGGAGGCAATGAGCAGTTCTTC; CDR3 protein: CASSPQMGGNEQFF
V gene: TRBV4-2; D gene: NA; J gene: TRBJ2-2; clone size: NA; CDR3 length: 16; CDR3 DNA: TGTGCCAGCAGCCAAGCGTCCCAGGGTGGCACCGGGGAGCTGTTTTTT; CDR3 protein: CASSQASQGGTGELFF
V gene: TRBV4-2; D gene: TRBD2; J gene: TRBJ2-7; clone size: NA; CDR3 length: 16; CDR3 DNA: TGTGCCAGCAGCCAAGACGGAACTAGCGGGAGCTACGAGCAGTACTTC; CDR3 protein: CASSQDGTSGSYEQYF
V gene: TRBV9; D gene: TRBD2; J gene: TRBJ2-1; clone size: NA; CDR3 length: 15; CDR3 DNA: TGTGCCAGCAGCGTAAGGGCTAGCGGATACAATGAGCAGTTCTTC; CDR3 protein: CASSVRASGYNEQFF
V gene: TRBV9; D gene: TRBD1; J gene: TRBJ1-1; clone size: NA; CDR3 length: 17; CDR3 DNA: TGTGCCAGCAGCGCGCCCGACAGGGTTATCGTGAGCACTGAAGCTTTCTTT; CDR3 protein: CASSAPDRVIVSTEAFF
V gene: TRBV9; D gene: TRBD2; J gene: TRBJ2-5; clone size: NA; CDR3 length: 15; CDR3 DNA: TGTGCCAGCAGCGCCCAACTAGCGGGGAAAGAGACCCAGTACTTC; CDR3 protein: CASSAQLAGKETQYF
V gene: TRBV4-2; D gene: TRBD1; J gene: TRBJ1-2; clone size: NA; CDR3 length: 15; CDR3 DNA: TGTGCCAGCAGCCAAGAACAGGGGGGGGCTGATGGCTACACCTTC; CDR3 protein: CASSQEQGGADGYTF
V gene: TRBV5-6; D gene: NA; J gene: TRBJ1-1; clone size: few; CDR3 length: 13; CDR3 DNA: TGTGCCAGCAGCTCGGTCAGGGGATCTGAAGCTTTCTTT; CDR3 protein: CASSSVRGSEAFF